The rows below give T cell receptor beta chains drawn from one sample of a study of OX40 agonist ivuxolimab in advanced cancers. Clones were read by immunoSEQ multiplex PCR, and TCRdb kept only the in-frame ones, dropping some. The sample lists 69,000 or so clones; around 84% were seen once. The sequenced sample was CD4+ or CD8+ T cells sorted from blood, obtained in a trial of the OX40 agonist ivuxolimab. Source of these receptors: an adult with an advanced solid tumor such as melanoma, head and neck, liver or kidney cancer. The CDR3 runs from the conserved cysteine through the conserved F or W. The order of the fields is CDR3 DNA, CDR3 protein, V gene, clone size, D gene, J gene. D genes are given only for firm matches. Rows give clone size only sometimes, using once, few, many, or a class for an expanded clone.

DNA: TGTGCCAGCAGTTACTCGGCGGGAGGGCCATTCGAGCAGTACTTC; CDR3: CASSYSAGGPFEQYF; V: TRBV6-5; size: NA; D: TRBD2; J: TRBJ2-7
DNA: TGTGCCAGCAGCGTAGCGGGTCGGGAGACCCAGTACTTC; CDR3: CASSVAGRETQYF; V: TRBV9; size: NA; D: NA; J: TRBJ2-5
DNA: TGTGCCAGCAGCCCGCCGTATGGTACGCAGTATTTT; CDR3: CASSPPYGTQYF; V: TRBV7-2; size: NA; D: NA; J: TRBJ2-3
DNA: TGTGCCAGCAGCCAATCGGGCACAGGGGGCAATCAGCCCCAGCATTTT; CDR3: CASSQSGTGGNQPQHF; V: TRBV16; size: NA; D: TRBD1; J: TRBJ1-5
DNA: TGTGCCAGCAGCTTCGAGGAAGATACGCAGTATTTT; CDR3: CASSFEEDTQYF; V: TRBV6-1; size: NA; D: NA; J: TRBJ2-3
DNA: TGTGCCATCAGTCCGGAGGGGGGTGGTTCACCCCTCCACTTT; CDR3: CAISPEGGGSPLHF; V: TRBV10-3; size: NA; D: NA; J: TRBJ1-6
DNA: TGTGCCAGCTCACCAACCAGGGTAGGCTACGAGCAGTACTTC; CDR3: CASSPTRVGYEQYF; V: TRBV18; size: NA; D: NA; J: TRBJ2-7
DNA: TGTGCCAGCTCACCAGACAGAGGGGAGACCCAGTACTTC; CDR3: CASSPDRGETQYF; V: TRBV18; size: NA; D: NA; J: TRBJ2-5
DNA: TGTGCCAGCAGCTTAGGGACAGGGGGCCCCTATACGCAGTATTTT; CDR3: CASSLGTGGPYTQYF; V: TRBV7-2; size: once; D: TRBD1; J: TRBJ2-3
DNA: TGTGCCAGCAGCCCTGGGCGGGGACGGATAAGTGGCTACACCTTC; CDR3: CASSPGRGRISGYTF; V: TRBV7-2; size: NA; D: NA; J: TRBJ1-2
DNA: TGTGCCAGTAGTCTGACAGCCATAAACACCATATATTTT; CDR3: CASSLTAINTIYF; V: TRBV19; size: NA; D: NA; J: TRBJ1-3
DNA: TGTGCCAGCAGTCCAAACCGGGGAGAGGAGACCCAGTACTTC; CDR3: CASSPNRGEETQYF; V: TRBV2; size: NA; D: NA; J: TRBJ2-5
DNA: TGTGCCAGCAGCTCGCCCAGGACTAACTCCTACAATGAGCAGTTCTTC; CDR3: CASSSPRTNSYNEQFF; V: TRBV7-8; size: NA; D: NA; J: TRBJ2-1
DNA: TGTGCCAGTAGTATAGTCGGCGGACAGGCCGGCAGAAACACCATATATTTT; CDR3: CASSIVGGQAGRNTIYF; V: TRBV19; size: few; D: TRBD1; J: TRBJ1-3
DNA: TGCGCCAGCAGTGGGGCAGGGGCCGCCCAGCCCCAGCATTTT; CDR3: CASSGAGAAQPQHF; V: TRBV10-2; size: NA; D: NA; J: TRBJ1-5
DNA: TGTGCCAGCAGCTTGCTCGGGGGACAGGGGACTGAAGCTTTCTTT; CDR3: CASSLLGGQGTEAFF; V: TRBV5-5; size: NA; D: TRBD1; J: TRBJ1-1
DNA: TGTGCCAGCAGCTTACTAGAGAAAGATACGCAGTATTTT; CDR3: CASSLLEKDTQYF; V: TRBV7-2; size: NA; D: NA; J: TRBJ2-3
DNA: TGTGCCAGCAGTGAATTAGGACAGGGTTATCAGCCCCAGCATTTT; CDR3: CASSELGQGYQPQHF; V: TRBV2; size: NA; D: TRBD1; J: TRBJ1-5
DNA: TGTGCCAGCTCACCCCAATTTACGAGCGGGTCCAGCACAGATACGCAGTATTTT; CDR3: CASSPQFTSGSSTDTQYF; V: TRBV18; size: NA; D: NA; J: TRBJ2-3
DNA: TGTGCCAGCAGTTTAAATTTAGGGGTAGATGGCTACACCTTC; CDR3: CASSLNLGVDGYTF; V: TRBV27; size: NA; D: NA; J: TRBJ1-2
DNA: TGCGCCAGCAGCTTGGGGCTAAGTGGCGGGGAGCTGTTTTTT; CDR3: CASSLGLSGGELFF; V: TRBV5-1; size: NA; D: NA; J: TRBJ2-2
DNA: TGTGCCAGCAGCTTAGTCTTGGGGGGCTACACCTTC; CDR3: CASSLVLGGYTF; V: TRBV7-9; size: NA; D: NA; J: TRBJ1-2
DNA: TGTGCCAGCACTAAAGAAAGGGGCACCGGGGAGCTGTTTTTT; CDR3: CASTKERGTGELFF; V: TRBV6-1; size: NA; D: NA; J: TRBJ2-2
DNA: TGTGCCAGCAGCCCGCGACAGACCCAACTGTTTTTT; CDR3: CASSPRQTQLFF; V: TRBV5-6; size: NA; D: NA; J: TRBJ1-4
DNA: TGTGCCAGCAGCCTCTCAGCGGGAGGAAGCAATCAGCCCCAGCATTTT; CDR3: CASSLSAGGSNQPQHF; V: TRBV7-9; size: NA; D: NA; J: TRBJ1-5
DNA: TGTGCCAGTAGTGCTAAATCCGGGACGAGATACGGGGTGAACACTGAAGCTTTCTTT; CDR3: CASSAKSGTRYGVNTEAFF; V: TRBV19; size: NA; D: NA; J: TRBJ1-1
DNA: TGTGCCAGCAGTGGGCCAACAGGAGACACCGGGGAGCTGTTTTTT; CDR3: CASSGPTGDTGELFF; V: TRBV6-1; size: NA; D: NA; J: TRBJ2-2
DNA: TGTGCCAGCAGCTCCCTAAGGCGGGTAGAAACCGGGGAGCTGTTTTTT; CDR3: CASSSLRRVETGELFF; V: TRBV28; size: NA; D: NA; J: TRBJ2-2
DNA: TGTGCCAGCAGCAAGCAGTCCTCAGATACGCAGTATTTT; CDR3: CASSKQSSDTQYF; V: TRBV6-6; size: few; D: NA; J: TRBJ2-3
DNA: TGTGCCAGCAGCTTTGACAGGGGGAGGAACTATGGCTACACCTTC; CDR3: CASSFDRGRNYGYTF; V: TRBV5-5; size: NA; D: TRBD1; J: TRBJ1-2
DNA: TGCAGCGTCGTACGAGACAGCCCAGATACGCAGTATTTT; CDR3: CSVVRDSPDTQYF; V: TRBV29-1; size: NA; D: NA; J: TRBJ2-3
DNA: TGTGCCAGCTCGTTGAGCACAGATACGCAGTATTTT; CDR3: CASSLSTDTQYF; V: TRBV7-2; size: NA; D: NA; J: TRBJ2-3
DNA: TGCGCCAGCAGCCAAGATAGTACGGGCGGAAAACTGTTTTTT; CDR3: CASSQDSTGGKLFF; V: TRBV4-1; size: NA; D: NA; J: TRBJ1-4
DNA: TGTGCCAGCAGTCCCGGACTGGGGACCTACGAGCAGTACTTC; CDR3: CASSPGLGTYEQYF; V: TRBV6-6; size: few; D: NA; J: TRBJ2-7
DNA: TGTGCCAGCAGGCAGGGAGGCACTGAAGCTTTCTTT; CDR3: CASRQGGTEAFF; V: TRBV28; size: NA; D: NA; J: TRBJ1-1
DNA: TGCGCCAGCAGCCCAAACCAAGAGACCCAGTACTTC; CDR3: CASSPNQETQYF; V: TRBV5-1; size: NA; D: NA; J: TRBJ2-5
DNA: TGTGCCAGCAGAGAAACCTCCCCCGGGACAGGGGTCTACGAGCAGTACTTC; CDR3: CASRETSPGTGVYEQYF; V: TRBV28; size: NA; D: TRBD1; J: TRBJ2-7
DNA: TGTGCCAGCAGTGACTCCCCCCCTCTACAGGTATACTACGAGCAGTACTTC; CDR3: CASSDSPPLQVYYEQYF; V: TRBV6-4; size: few; D: NA; J: TRBJ2-7
DNA: TGCGCCAGCAGCAGCGGTCCACAGGGCCCTGACACTGAAGCTTTCTTT; CDR3: CASSSGPQGPDTEAFF; V: TRBV5-1; size: NA; D: NA; J: TRBJ1-1
DNA: TGTGCCAGTACGGGACTAGCGGATAATGAGCAGTTCTTC; CDR3: CASTGLADNEQFF; V: TRBV19; size: NA; D: TRBD2; J: TRBJ2-1
DNA: TGTGCCAGCAGCTTTACCGGGAACAATCAGCCCCAGCATTTT; CDR3: CASSFTGNNQPQHF; V: TRBV5-5; size: NA; D: NA; J: TRBJ1-5
DNA: TGTGCCAGTAGTATAACCGGCGGGATCGCAGATACGCAGTATTTT; CDR3: CASSITGGIADTQYF; V: TRBV19; size: NA; D: NA; J: TRBJ2-3
DNA: TGCGCCAGCAGCCGAGGGGCCGTTTTACCTTCCTACGAGCAGTACTTC; CDR3: CASSRGAVLPSYEQYF; V: TRBV5-1; size: NA; D: NA; J: TRBJ2-7
DNA: TGTGCCAGCAGTTCGCGGACAGGGGATTTAGCTAACTATGGCTACACCTTC; CDR3: CASSSRTGDLANYGYTF; V: TRBV25-1; size: NA; D: TRBD1; J: TRBJ1-2
DNA: TGCGCCAGCAGCCAAGATTGGGGGGGGACCACCGGGGAGCTGTTTTTT; CDR3: CASSQDWGGTTGELFF; V: TRBV4-1; size: NA; D: TRBD2; J: TRBJ2-2
DNA: TGTGCCAGCAAGGACAGCTCCTACGAGCAGTACTTC; CDR3: CASKDSSYEQYF; V: TRBV2; size: NA; D: NA; J: TRBJ2-7
DNA: TGTGCCAGCAGCGTTGCCGGGACAGGCCAAGAGACCCAGTACTTC; CDR3: CASSVAGTGQETQYF; V: TRBV9; size: NA; D: TRBD1; J: TRBJ2-5
DNA: TGTGCCAGCAGTGAATATATGGGCCCTAAAAACACAGATACGCAGTATTTT; CDR3: CASSEYMGPKNTDTQYF; V: TRBV25-1; size: NA; D: NA; J: TRBJ2-3
DNA: TGTGCCAGCGAGGGCGGCTATGGCTACACCTTC; CDR3: CASEGGYGYTF; V: TRBV6-5; size: NA; D: NA; J: TRBJ1-2
DNA: TGTGCCAGCAGCCCCGCCGGGAACTATGGCTACACCTTC; CDR3: CASSPAGNYGYTF; V: TRBV7-9; size: once; D: NA; J: TRBJ1-2
DNA: TGTGCCAGCAGCCACGCAGGGGGCGGCCAGCCCCAGCATTTT; CDR3: CASSHAGGGQPQHF; V: TRBV6-5; size: NA; D: TRBD1; J: TRBJ1-5
DNA: TGTGCCAGCAGTGACCGGGGCGATGAGCAGTTCTTC; CDR3: CASSDRGDEQFF; V: TRBV2; size: once; D: NA; J: TRBJ2-1
DNA: TGTGCCAGCAGTCCCGGGAGAGGCTACTCCTACGAGCAGTACTTC; CDR3: CASSPGRGYSYEQYF; V: TRBV6-5; size: NA; D: NA; J: TRBJ2-7
DNA: TGTGCCAGCAGCTTAGACTATGGGAGCACAGATACGCAGTATTTT; CDR3: CASSLDYGSTDTQYF; V: TRBV11-2; size: NA; D: NA; J: TRBJ2-3
DNA: TGTGCCAGCGGGCCAACCCAGGGGAATGAGCAGTTCTTC; CDR3: CASGPTQGNEQFF; V: TRBV2; size: NA; D: NA; J: TRBJ2-1
DNA: TGTGCCAGCACCGTGGGGGGCTCCTCCTACAATGAGCAGTTCTTC; CDR3: CASTVGGSSYNEQFF; V: TRBV5-6; size: NA; D: NA; J: TRBJ2-1
DNA: TGCGCCAGCAGCACCGGGACGGAGAACACCGGGGAGCTGTTTTTT; CDR3: CASSTGTENTGELFF; V: TRBV5-1; size: NA; D: NA; J: TRBJ2-2
DNA: TGTGCCAGCAGTGACAGCAATCCAAGGGATGGCTACACCTTC; CDR3: CASSDSNPRDGYTF; V: TRBV6-1; size: few; D: NA; J: TRBJ1-2